This T cell receptor beta chain was sequenced for a study of cytomegalovirus exposure and HLA in healthy donors. 60 Vbeta and 13 Jbeta primers were used in PCR. Produced via immunoSEQ multiplex PCR; TCRdb's table is partial and in-frame only. The sample contains approximately 100,000 clones, around 80% of which appear only once. The CDR3 sequence is 17 residues long. Trimming cost V 1 base and J 7 bases, with 20 bases left between them. Germline V gene data show CDR1 as SGHRS and CDR2 as YFSETQ. Broader study findings: The investigators catalogued 150 to 200 TCR beta chains as cytomegalovirus-associated. Several V segments, TRBV6-2 and TRBV6-3 among them, could not be told apart and were dropped. Per a later analysis, 18,000 or so TCR beta sequences showed association with HLA alleles at 0.05 false discovery rate.

The sample holds a few counts of this clone. Its antigen is unknown. This clonotype was sampled from a female donor in good health and CMV-seropositive. The specimen sequenced was PBMCs. The genes are TRBV5-1 and TRBJ1-4; D is possibly TRBD1 (6 bases). CDR3 bases: TGCGCCAGCAGCTTGTACGGCCCCAGGGGCCCTGGTGAAAAACTGTTTTTT. Its protein is CASSLYGPRGPGEKLFF.